The rows below give T cell receptor beta chains drawn from one sample of a study of blood T cell repertoires in COVID-19. Measured with immunoSEQ multiplex PCR; TCRdb has only the in-frame clones, and not every one. The sample comprises over 200,000 clones, roughly 76% of which are singletons, and 5.1% rests with the top ten. The material sequenced was peripheral blood. These receptors were collected from a human donor in a cohort sampled during active COVID-19. CDR3s include the opening cysteine and the closing phenylalanine or tryptophan. The order of the fields is clone size, V gene, J gene, D gene, CDR3 DNA, CDR3 protein. A D gene is named only where the DNA matches it firmly. Rows give clone size only sometimes, using once, few, many, or a class for an expanded clone.

>NA|TRBV11-2|TRBJ2-4|NA
TGTGCCAGCAGCTTAGGGTCCTATGACAAAAACATTCAGTACTTC
CASSLGSYDKNIQYF
>NA|TRBV20-1|TRBJ2-2|NA
TGCAGTGCTAGTAAGTCTACGCCGAACACCGGGGAGCTGTTTTTT
CSASKSTPNTGELFF
>NA|TRBV4-1|TRBJ1-4|NA
TGCGCCAGCAGCCATTACAGTGCAACTAATGAAAAACTGTTTTTT
CASSHYSATNEKLFF
>NA|TRBV19|TRBJ2-7|NA
TGTGCCAGTAGTGCCCTTAGCGGCTACGAGCAGTACTTC
CASSALSGYEQYF
>NA|TRBV15|TRBJ2-1|TRBD2
TGTGCCACCAGCAGAGACTTCAGCGGGAGAGGCAATGAGCAGTTCTTC
CATSRDFSGRGNEQFF
>NA|TRBV9|TRBJ2-7|TRBD2
TGTGCCAGCAGCGTGGGACTAGCTAGCTACGAGCAGTACTTC
CASSVGLASYEQYF
>NA|TRBV9|TRBJ1-6|TRBD1
TGTGCCAGCAGCCCAGGGGGTTCACCCCTCCACTTT
CASSPGGSPLHF
>NA|TRBV9|TRBJ2-5|TRBD2
TGTGCCAGCAGCGTAGGTGGACTAGCGGGAGTGGGGGAGACCCAGTACTTC
CASSVGGLAGVGETQYF
>NA|TRBV6-6|TRBJ1-3|NA
TGTGCCAGCAGTTACGCAGGGTCGGCCGGAAACACCATATATTTT
CASSYAGSAGNTIYF
>NA|TRBV2|TRBJ1-1|TRBD1
TGTGCCAGCAGTGAGGACAGGAGGACTGAAGCTTTCTTT
CASSEDRRTEAFF
>NA|TRBV19|TRBJ2-1|TRBD2
TGTGCCAGTAGTATAGAGCCAAGCGGGGTCTACAATGAGCAGTTCTTC
CASSIEPSGVYNEQFF
>NA|TRBV28|TRBJ1-6|NA
TGTGCCAGCAGGCCTAGTATTAATTCACCCCTCCACTTT
CASRPSINSPLHF
>NA|TRBV11-3|TRBJ2-2|TRBD2
TGTGCCAGCAGCGGACTAGCGGGGACCGGGGAGCTGTTTTTT
CASSGLAGTGELFF
>NA|TRBV14|TRBJ2-7|NA
TGTGCCAGCAGCAGTTACAGGGTGCCCTACGAGCAGTACTTC
CASSSYRVPYEQYF
>once|TRBV28|TRBJ1-4|TRBD1
TGTGCCAGCAGAGATCAGACAGGGGGTGGAGCTAATGAAAAACTGTTTTTT
CASRDQTGGGANEKLFF
>NA|TRBV28|TRBJ2-7|NA
TGTGCCAGCAGTTTAGCCAGGGGTGCCTACGAGCAGTACTTC
CASSLARGAYEQYF
>NA|TRBV5-1|TRBJ1-4|NA
TGCGCCAGCAGCTTGGCAGGGCAGCACAATGAAAAACTGTTTTTT
CASSLAGQHNEKLFF
>few|TRBV7-9|TRBJ1-1|NA
TGTGCCAGCAGCTCGGACACTGAAGCTTTCTTT
CASSSDTEAFF
>NA|TRBV27|TRBJ1-1|NA
TGTGCCAGCAGCCGTTCGGGGACAAATGAAGCTTTCTTT
CASSRSGTNEAFF
>NA|TRBV18|TRBJ2-1|TRBD2
TGTGCCAGCTCACCCGCAGGGGCGGGAGGTACCTACAATGAGCAGTTCTTC
CASSPAGAGGTYNEQFF
>NA|TRBV24-1|TRBJ1-5|TRBD1
TGTGCCACCAGTGACTCCGGGACAGGGAATCAGCCCCAGCATTTT
CATSDSGTGNQPQHF
>few|TRBV9|TRBJ2-7|TRBD2
TGTGCCAGCAGCGTAGGCGTTAGCGGGGGCTACGAGCAGTACTTC
CASSVGVSGGYEQYF
>NA|TRBV19|TRBJ2-7|TRBD2
TGTGCCAGTAGTCCAGCCAGGGAGGGTTCCTACGAGCAGTACTTC
CASSPAREGSYEQYF
>NA|TRBV4-1|TRBJ2-7|NA
TGCGCCAGCAGCCATCCAGGTTCTGTCTCCTACGAGCAGTACTTC
CASSHPGSVSYEQYF
>NA|TRBV28|TRBJ1-4|TRBD1
TGTGCCAGCAGATCAGGGGGCGCGGAGGAAAAACTGTTTTTT
CASRSGGAEEKLFF
>NA|TRBV7-7|TRBJ2-5|TRBD2
TGTGCCAGCAGCCCAGAGGGGACTAGCGGGAGGGAGACCCAGTACTTC
CASSPEGTSGRETQYF
>once|TRBV6-6|TRBJ2-1|TRBD2
TGTGCCAGCAGTCCAGGGGAGACTAGCGGAGCTGGGAATGAGCAGTTCTTC
CASSPGETSGAGNEQFF
>NA|TRBV3-1/TRBV3-2|TRBJ2-3|NA
TGTGCCAGCAGCCAAGGTCCGGGGAGGGATACGCAGTATTTT
CASSQGPGRDTQYF
>NA|TRBV24-1|TRBJ2-5|TRBD1
TGTGCCACCAGTGATTTGCCGACCGGGACAGGGGAAGAGACCCAGTACTTC
CATSDLPTGTGEETQYF
>NA|TRBV9|TRBJ2-5|TRBD1
TGTGCCAGCAGCGTCACCCTCGGGACAGGCCAAGAGACCCAGTACTTC
CASSVTLGTGQETQYF
>NA|TRBV4-1|TRBJ2-7|TRBD1
TGCGCCAGCAGCCAAGGGACAGGGGGTTGGTACGAGCAGTACTTC
CASSQGTGGWYEQYF
>NA|TRBV19|TRBJ2-5|TRBD2
TGTGCCAGTAACGGGAAAGCGGGAGGAAGTGGAGAGACCCAGTACTTC
CASNGKAGGSGETQYF
>NA|TRBV7-9|TRBJ2-7|TRBD2
TGTGCCAGCAGCATCAGACTAGCGGGAGTGGGCGAGCAGTACTTC
CASSIRLAGVGEQYF
>NA|TRBV4-1|TRBJ2-1|NA
TGCGCCAGCAGCCAAGATTTTGTGCGGAATGAGCAGTTCTTC
CASSQDFVRNEQFF
>NA|TRBV9|TRBJ1-4|TRBD1
TGTGCCAGCAGCCCCCGGACAGGGGAGGAAAAACTGTTTTTT
CASSPRTGEEKLFF
>once|TRBV27|TRBJ2-1|TRBD1
TGTGCCACCCACCTAGGTCCGGGACAGGCGTACAATGAGCAGTTCTTC
CATHLGPGQAYNEQFF
>few|TRBV27|TRBJ2-5|NA
TGTGCCAGCACTCCGACAGGTTCCGCACGGACCCAGTACTTC
CASTPTGSARTQYF
>NA|TRBV2|TRBJ2-7|TRBD1
TGTGCCAGCAGTGGCCCCGACAGGGAAGTTGCACTCCCCTACGAGCAGTACTTC
CASSGPDREVALPYEQYF
>once|TRBV15|TRBJ2-7|TRBD1
TGTGCCACCAGCAGACCGGGCCAGGGGGTAGCCTACGAGCAGTACTTC
CATSRPGQGVAYEQYF
>NA|TRBV19|TRBJ1-5|NA
TGTGCCAGTAGATCGGGGGGAATCCCCCAGCATTTT
CASRSGGIPQHF
>NA|TRBV9|TRBJ1-6|TRBD1
TGTGCCAGCAGCACAGGGGACGGCTATAATTCACCCCTCCACTTT
CASSTGDGYNSPLHF
>NA|TRBV2|TRBJ2-3|TRBD2
TGTGCCAGCAGTGGTAGCGGGAGTGCAGATACGCAGTATTTT
CASSGSGSADTQYF
>few|TRBV9|TRBJ2-1|NA
TGTGCCAGCAGCGCGCCCCTCCTTAGTACCTCCTACAATGAGCAGTTCTTC
CASSAPLLSTSYNEQFF
>once|TRBV5-1|TRBJ2-7|NA
TGCGCCAGCAGCTTGGAGGGGGGGATCAACGAGCAGTACTTC
CASSLEGGINEQYF
>once|TRBV28|TRBJ2-7|NA
TGTGCCAGCAGGCGGGTCGAGCAGTACTTC
CASRRVEQYF
>NA|TRBV24-1|TRBJ1-5|TRBD1
TGTGCCACCAGTGATGGACAGGGGTTTCGCCAGCCCCAGCATTTT
CATSDGQGFRQPQHF
>NA|TRBV29-1|TRBJ2-7|TRBD2
TGCAGCGTTGTCGGTGGGACTAGCGGTTCCTACGAGCAGTACTTC
CSVVGGTSGSYEQYF
>NA|TRBV11-1|TRBJ1-1|NA
TGTGCCAGCAGCCCTAGCGGGAACACTGAAGCTTTCTTT
CASSPSGNTEAFF
>NA|TRBV29-1|TRBJ1-1|NA
TGCAGCGTTTGGAGGACGGGGAACACTGAAGCTTTCTTT
CSVWRTGNTEAFF
>NA|TRBV29-1|TRBJ2-3|TRBD1
TGCAGCGCGCGGACAGGGGCTGGAAGCACAGATACGCAGTATTTT
CSARTGAGSTDTQYF
>NA|TRBV9|TRBJ1-2|NA
TGTGCCAGCAGCGTGGGCAGCCGCTATGGCTACACCTTC
CASSVGSRYGYTF
>NA|TRBV15|TRBJ2-7|TRBD2
TGTGCCACCAGCAGAGACGGCGGGACTACCTACGAGCAGTACTTC
CATSRDGGTTYEQYF
>NA|TRBV7-9|TRBJ2-1|NA
TGTGCCAGCGTCAACTCGGGACAAGAGTTCTTC
CASVNSGQEFF